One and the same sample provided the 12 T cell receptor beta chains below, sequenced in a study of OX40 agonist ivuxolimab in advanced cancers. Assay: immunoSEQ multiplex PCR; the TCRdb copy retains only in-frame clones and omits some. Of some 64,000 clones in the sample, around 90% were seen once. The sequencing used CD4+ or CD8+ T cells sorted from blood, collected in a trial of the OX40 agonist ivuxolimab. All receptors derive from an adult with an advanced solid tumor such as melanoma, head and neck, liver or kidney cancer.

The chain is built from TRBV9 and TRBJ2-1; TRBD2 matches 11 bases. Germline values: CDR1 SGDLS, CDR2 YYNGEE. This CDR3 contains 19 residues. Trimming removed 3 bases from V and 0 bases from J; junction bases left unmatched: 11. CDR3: CASSASGTSGQSSYNEQFF. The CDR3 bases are TGTGCCAGCAGCGCCAGCGGGACTAGCGGCCAGAGCTCCTACAATGAGCAGTTCTTC. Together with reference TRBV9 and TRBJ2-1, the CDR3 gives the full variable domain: DSGVTQTPKHLITATGQRVTLRCSPRSGDLSVYWYQQSLDQGLQFLIQYYNGEERAKGNILERFSAQQFPDLHSELNLSSLELGDSALYFCASSASGTSGQSSYNEQFFGPGTRLTVL.

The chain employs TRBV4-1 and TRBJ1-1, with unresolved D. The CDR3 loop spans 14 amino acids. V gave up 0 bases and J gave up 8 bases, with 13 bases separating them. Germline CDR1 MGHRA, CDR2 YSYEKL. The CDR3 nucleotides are TGCGCCAGCAGCCAAGATCTCATTGGGCTGGAAGCTTTCTTT. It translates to CASSQDLIGLEAFF.

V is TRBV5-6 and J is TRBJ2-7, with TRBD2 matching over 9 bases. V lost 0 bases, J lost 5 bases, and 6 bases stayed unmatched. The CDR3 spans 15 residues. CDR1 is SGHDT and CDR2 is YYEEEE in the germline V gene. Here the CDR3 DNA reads TGTGCCAGCAGCTTGGTAACTAGCGGGTTAGACGAGCAGTACTTC. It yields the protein CASSLVTSGLDEQYF. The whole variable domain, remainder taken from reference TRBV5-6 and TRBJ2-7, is DAGVTQSPTHLIKTRGQQVTLRCSPKSGHDTVSWYQQALGQGPQFIFQYYEEEERQRGNFPDRFSGHQFPNYSSELNVNALLLGDSALYLCASSLVTSGLDEQYFGPGTRLTVT.

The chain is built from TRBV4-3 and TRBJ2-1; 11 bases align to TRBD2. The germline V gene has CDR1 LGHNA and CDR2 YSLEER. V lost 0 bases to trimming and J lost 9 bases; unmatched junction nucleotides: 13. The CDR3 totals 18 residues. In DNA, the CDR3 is TGCGCCAGCAGCCAAGAGAGTCAGGAACTAGCGGGAGTATTTGAGCAGTTCTTC. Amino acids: CASSQESQELAGVFEQFF.

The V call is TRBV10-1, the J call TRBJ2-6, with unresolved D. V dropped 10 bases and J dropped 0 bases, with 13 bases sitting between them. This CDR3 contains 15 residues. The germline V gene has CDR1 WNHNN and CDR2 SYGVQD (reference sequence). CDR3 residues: CATLPPGSGANVLTF. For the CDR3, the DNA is TGCGCCACCCTCCCTCCAGGCTCTGGGGCCAACGTCCTGACTTTC.

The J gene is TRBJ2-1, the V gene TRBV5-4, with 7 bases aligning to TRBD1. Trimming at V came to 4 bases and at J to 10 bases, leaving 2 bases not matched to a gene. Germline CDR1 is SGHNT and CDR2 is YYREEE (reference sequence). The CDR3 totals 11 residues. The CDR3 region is CASSEGQEQFF. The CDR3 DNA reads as TGTGCCAGCAGCGAGGGACAGGAGCAGTTCTTC.

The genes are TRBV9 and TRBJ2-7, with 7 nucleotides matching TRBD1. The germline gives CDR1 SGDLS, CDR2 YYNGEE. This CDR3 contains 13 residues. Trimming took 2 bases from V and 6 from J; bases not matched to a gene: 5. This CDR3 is CASSVTGNGEQYF. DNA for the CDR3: TGTGCCAGCAGCGTGACAGGGAACGGCGAGCAGTACTTC.

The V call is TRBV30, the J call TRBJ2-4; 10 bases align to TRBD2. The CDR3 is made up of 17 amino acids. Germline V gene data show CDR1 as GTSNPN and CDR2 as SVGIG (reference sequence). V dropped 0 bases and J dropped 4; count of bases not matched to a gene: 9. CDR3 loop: CAWSVGFSGRYKNIQYF. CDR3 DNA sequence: TGTGCCTGGAGTGTAGGGTTTAGCGGGAGGTATAAAAACATTCAGTACTTC.

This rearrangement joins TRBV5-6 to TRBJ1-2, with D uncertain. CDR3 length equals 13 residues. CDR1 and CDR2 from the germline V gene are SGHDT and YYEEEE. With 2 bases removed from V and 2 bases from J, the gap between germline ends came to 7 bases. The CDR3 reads CASSFEPNYGYTF. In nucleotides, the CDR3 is TGTGCCAGCAGCTTCGAGCCAAACTATGGCTACACCTTC.

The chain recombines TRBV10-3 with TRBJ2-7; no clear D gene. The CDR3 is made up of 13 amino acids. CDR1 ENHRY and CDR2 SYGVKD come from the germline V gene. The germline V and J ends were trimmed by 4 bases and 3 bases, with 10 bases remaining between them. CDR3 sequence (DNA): TGTGCCATCAGTGGGCAGGACGGCTACGAGCAGTACTTC. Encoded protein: CAISGQDGYEQYF.

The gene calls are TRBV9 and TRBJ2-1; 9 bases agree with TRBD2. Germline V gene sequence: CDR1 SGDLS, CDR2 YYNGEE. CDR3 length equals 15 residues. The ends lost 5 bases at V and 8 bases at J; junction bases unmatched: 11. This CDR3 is CASSTTSGRVDEQFF. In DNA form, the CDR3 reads TGTGCCAGCAGTACTACTAGCGGGCGGGTCGATGAGCAGTTCTTC.

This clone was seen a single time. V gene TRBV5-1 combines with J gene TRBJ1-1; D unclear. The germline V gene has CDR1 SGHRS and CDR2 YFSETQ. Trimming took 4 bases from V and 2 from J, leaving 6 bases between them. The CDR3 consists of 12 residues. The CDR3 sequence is CASSLTNTEAFF. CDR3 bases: TGCGCCAGCAGCCTTACCAACACTGAAGCTTTCTTT.